Presented here are 18 T cell receptor beta chains from one specimen sequenced in a study of STAT5B mutations in CD4+ large granular lymphocyte leukemia. Using immunoSEQ multiplex PCR, the repertoire was profiled, and TCRdb retains in-frame clones only, with some absent. The table lists nearly 35,000 clones, 70% to 90% of them singletons. The source material was CD4+ T cells from blood buffy coats. These receptors came from a human donor in good health.

The chain carries TRBV12-2 and TRBJ1-1. TRBV12-2 is a recognized pseudogene. The CDR3 totals 15 residues. The CDR3 loop is CASRRGVGCRTEAFF. DNA for the CDR3: TGTGCAAGTCGGAGGGGGGTGGGTTGTCGCACTGAAGCTTTCTTT.

V gene TRBV6-6 combines with J gene TRBJ1-1; 11 bases align to TRBD1. Germline V lookup: CDR1 MNHNY, CDR2 SVGAGI (reference sequence). The CDR3 is 15 amino acids. J lost 6 bases, V lost 6 bases, and 9 bases had no gene match. CDR3 residues: CASRDPGTGGSEAFF. The DNA of the CDR3 is TGTGCCAGCAGAGACCCTGGGACAGGGGGTTCTGAAGCTTTCTTT.

CDR3: CASSMRFEAFF. CDR3 coding DNA: TGTGCCAGCTCTATGAGATTTGAAGCTTTCTTT. The rearrangement links TRBV18 to TRBJ1-1; D uncertain. Germline V gives CDR1 KGHSH, CDR2 LQKENI. V lost 6 bases and J 7 bases, leaving 9 bases between the germline ends. The CDR3 length is 11 residues.

The chain uses TRBV7-9 and TRBJ1-3; D is undetermined. The CDR3 is 14 amino acids. From germline, CDR1 is SEHNR and CDR2 FQNEAQ (reference sequence). The V gene lost 1 base and the J gene lost 0 bases, with 4 bases spanning the gap. The CDR3 is CASSLGNSGNTIYF. CDR3 sequence (DNA): TGTGCCAGCAGCTTAGGGAACTCTGGAAACACCATATATTTT.

The chain uses TRBV19 and TRBJ2-3; D gene unclear. The V gene lost 3 bases and the J gene lost 1 base, with 14 bases spanning the gap. The CDR3 covers 16 residues. Germline CDR1 is LNHDA and CDR2 is SQIVND (reference sequence). The CDR3 loop reads CASSIGTSRGTDTQYF. CDR3 DNA sequence: TGTGCCAGTAGTATCGGTACCAGCCGGGGCACAGATACGCAGTATTTT. The variable domain in full, with the rest retrieved from reference TRBV19 and TRBJ2-3, is DGGITQSPKYLFRKEGQNVTLSCEQNLNHDAMYWYRQDPGQGLRLIYYSQIVNDFQKGDIAEGYSVSREKKESFPLTVTSAQKNPTAFYLCASSIGTSRGTDTQYFGPGTRLTVL.

The V gene is TRBV19, the J gene TRBJ2-1; 7 positions agree with TRBD2. The J segment lost 9 bases and the V segment lost 3 bases, leaving 11 bases of the junction unmatched. The CDR3 sequence is 15 residues long. Germline CDR1 LNHDA, CDR2 SQIVND (reference sequence). CDR3 in amino acids: CASSIGGGPGIEQFF. The CDR3 DNA reads TGTGCCAGTAGTATCGGGGGAGGGCCCGGAATTGAGCAGTTCTTC.

The rearrangement joins TRBV4-2 to TRBJ2-7, with a weak D call TRBD1 (6 bases). Looked up from germline, CDR1 is LGHNA and CDR2 is YNFKEQ. Trimming stripped 4 bases from V and 0 bases from J, with 13 bases between. CDR3 size: 15 residues. CDR3 in amino acids: CASSPQDSPSYEQYF. CDR3 sequence (DNA): TGTGCCAGCAGCCCCCAGGACAGTCCCTCCTACGAGCAGTACTTC.

This rearrangement joins TRBV5-1 to TRBJ2-7; no firm D call. This CDR3 has 14 residues. V gave up 2 bases and J gave up 0 bases, with 9 bases separating them. CDR1 is SGHRS and CDR2 is YFSETQ in the germline V gene. CDR3 coding DNA: TGCGCCAGCAGCTTAGGTTCAGTCTCCTACGAGCAGTACTTC. Protein: CASSLGSVSYEQYF.

This chain uses TRBV6-5 with TRBJ1-4; D might be TRBD1 (5 bases). With 6 bases removed from V and 0 bases from J, the gap between germline ends came to 11 bases. The germline CDR1 and CDR2 sequences are MNHEY and SVGAGI. The CDR3 is made up of 15 amino acids. The CDR3 region has the DNA TGTGCCAGCAGCGGGACCAGGTCAACTAATGAAAAACTGTTTTTT. Its protein is CASSGTRSTNEKLFF.

The rearrangement joins TRBV28 to TRBJ2-2; the D gene is possibly TRBD1 (6 bases). The germline gives CDR1 MDHEN, CDR2 SYDVKM. This CDR3 has 15 amino acids. The V gene lost 4 bases and the J gene lost 4 bases, with 13 bases spanning the gap. The CDR3 DNA sequence: TGTGCCAGCAGTTCACTTCAAGGGGGCACCGGGGAGCTGTTTTTT. The encoded protein is CASSSLQGGTGELFF.

The sample holds one count of this clone. The genes are TRBV6-1 and TRBJ2-1; TRBD1 matches at 7 bases. CDR3 length: 12 amino acids. CDR1 is MNHNS and CDR2 is SASEGT in the germline V gene. Germline trimming cut 6 bases from V and 8 bases from J; bases unmatched to any gene: 4. Here the CDR3 reads CASSETGHEQFF. CDR3 DNA: TGTGCCAGCAGCGAGACAGGGCATGAGCAGTTCTTC.

V usage is TRBV7-2 and J usage is TRBJ1-4; TRBD1 matches 8 bases. CDR1 and CDR2 (germline): SGHTA, FQGNSA. Unmatched junction bases numbered 9, after V lost 5 bases and J lost 7 bases. The CDR3 loop spans 15 amino acids. The CDR3 DNA follows: TGTGCCAGCAGCCCCCAGACAGGGGTTGGTGAAAAACTGTTTTTT. Amino acid sequence: CASSPQTGVGEKLFF.

The chain combines TRBV18 with TRBJ1-5, with D possibly matching TRBD1 (6 bases). This CDR3 region has 15 residues. Germline V gene data show CDR1 as KGHSH and CDR2 as LQKENI. V gave up 4 bases and J gave up 5 bases, with 15 bases separating them. The DNA for the CDR3 is TGTGCCAGCTCACGAAACAGGGACAAGGATCAGCCCCAGCATTTT. It yields the protein CASSRNRDKDQPQHF. Full variable domain (remainder filled in from reference TRBV18 and TRBJ1-5): NAGVMQNPRHLVRRRGQEARLRCSPMKGHSHVYWYRQLPEEGLKFMVYLQKENIIDESGMPKERFSAEFPKEGPSILRIQQVVRGDSAAYFCASSRNRDKDQPQHFGDGTRLSIL.

This chain uses TRBV28 with TRBJ1-1; weak D call: TRBD1 (5 bases). The CDR3 extends over 15 amino acids. Germline-derived CDR1 and CDR2 are MDHEN and SYDVKM. Trimming pared 5 bases from V and 2 bases from J, leaving 15 bases between. The CDR3 here is CASSPSRGGNTEAFF. The CDR3, as DNA: TGTGCCAGCAGTCCCTCTCGGGGGGGAAACACTGAAGCTTTCTTT.

The chain is built from TRBV23-1 and TRBJ2-7; no definite D call. TRBV23-1 is labeled an ORF, and its function is uncertain. The CDR3 loop spans 14 amino acids. The V end was cut by 2 bases, the J end by 0 bases, with 8 bases between. The DNA for the CDR3 is TGCGCCAGCAGTCAAATCAAGGGCTCCTACGAGCAGTACTTC. Translation gives CASSQIKGSYEQYF.

The chain links TRBV6-4 to TRBJ1-2; no definite D call. The V end lost 0 bases, the J end lost 9 bases, and 14 bases lay between the germline ends. The CDR3 consists of 14 residues. Per germline, CDR1 MRHNA and CDR2 SNTAGT. CDR3 in amino acids: CASSDSISGSRYTF. CDR3 nucleotides: TGTGCCAGCAGTGACTCTATTTCGGGCTCACGCTACACCTTC.

The chain combines TRBV15 with TRBJ2-7, with D possibly called TRBD1 or TRBD2 (5 bases each). The germline CDR1 and CDR2 sequences are LNHNV and YYDKDF (reference sequence). The CDR3 runs to 14 residues. V was cut by 0 bases and J by 4 bases, with 10 bases left in between. The CDR3 bases are TGTGCCACCAGCAGAGATTCGAGGGGTTACGAGCAGTACTTC. Encoded protein: CATSRDSRGYEQYF.

CDR3 DNA sequence: TGTGCCAGCAGTCCCACGTTCGGGACAGAGATTGGCCAGCCCCAGCATTTT. It encodes CASSPTFGTEIGQPQHF. The V gene is TRBV28, the J gene TRBJ1-5, with 7 bases matching TRBD1. Germline values: CDR1 MDHEN, CDR2 SYDVKM. CDR3 length equals 17 residues. V lost 5 bases and J lost 7; bases outside the gene matches: 17.